The source of this TCR beta chain is a study of persistence of HIV-infected CD4 T cells. About the research overall: Donors were ART-treated; their CMV- and Gag-responding CD4+ T cells were isolated. Donors had been on suppressive ART for a median of 8 years.

Study-wide findings and caveats: TCR analyses could not target the rare provirus-carrying CMV-responding cells.

The CDR3 loop spans 17 amino acids. V was trimmed by 5 bases and J by 0 bases, leaving 17 bases between them. Germline V lookup: CDR1 MNHNY, CDR2 SVGAGI (reference sequence). In the case of this clone: Its matching antigen is unknown.

The stimulus was an HIV-1 Gag 15-mer peptide pool, roughly 1 ug/peptide/mL. CD40L-negative CD69-negative CD45RO-high memory CD4+ T cells were sorted as populations depleted of antigen-responding cells. Stimulated PBMCs had first been depleted of CD8+ T cells. This was the immunoSEQ version 4 assay in survey mode. Here immunoSEQ multiplex PCR was the method, and the copy in TCRdb shows in-frame clones only, minus some. The sample carries about 64,000 clones, about 77% recorded once. The TCR sequence derives from an adult man with HIV who was CMV-seropositive. J is TRBJ2-1 and V is TRBV6-6; maybe TRBD1 (6 bases). This specimen consisted of CD4+ T cells sorted from PBMCs after roughly 18-hour stimulation, obtained from a patient who received antiretroviral therapy. CDR3 DNA: TGTGCCAGCAGTCGCCCCGGACAGAGTTTCTCCTACAATGAGCAGTTCTTC. This encodes CASSRPGQSFSYNEQFF.